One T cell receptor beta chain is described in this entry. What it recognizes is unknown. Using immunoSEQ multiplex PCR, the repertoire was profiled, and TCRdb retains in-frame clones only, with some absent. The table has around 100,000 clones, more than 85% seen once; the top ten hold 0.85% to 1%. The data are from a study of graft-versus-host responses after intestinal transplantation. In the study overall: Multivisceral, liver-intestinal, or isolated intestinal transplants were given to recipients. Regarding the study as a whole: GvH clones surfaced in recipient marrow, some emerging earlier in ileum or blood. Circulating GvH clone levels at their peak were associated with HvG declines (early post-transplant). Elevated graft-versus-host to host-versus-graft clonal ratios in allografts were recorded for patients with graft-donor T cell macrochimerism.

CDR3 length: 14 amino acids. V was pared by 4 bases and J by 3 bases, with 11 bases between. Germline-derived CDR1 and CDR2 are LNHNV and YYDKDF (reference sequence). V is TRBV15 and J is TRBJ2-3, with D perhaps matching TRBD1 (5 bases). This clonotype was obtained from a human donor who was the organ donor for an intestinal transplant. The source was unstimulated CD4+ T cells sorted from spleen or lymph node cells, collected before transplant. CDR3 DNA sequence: TGTGCCACCAGCAAGGGGCTGAGTACAGATACGCAGTATTTT. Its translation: CATSKGLSTDTQYF. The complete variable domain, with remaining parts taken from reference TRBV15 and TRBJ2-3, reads DAMVIQNPRYQVTQFGKPVTLSCSQTLNHNVMYWYQQKSSQAPKLLFHYYDKDFNNEADTPDNFQSRRPNTSFCFLDIRSPGLGDTAMYLCATSKGLSTDTQYFGPGTRLTVL.